Listed below are T cell receptor beta chains from one sample, sequenced in a study of blood T cell repertoires in COVID-19. Assay used: immunoSEQ multiplex PCR; TCRdb lists only in-frame clones, some missing. Of approximately 150,000 clones in the sample, around 88% were seen once. The source material was peripheral blood. These receptors came from a human donor in a cohort sampled during active COVID-19. Each CDR3 is given with its conserved first and last residue. The D gene is left open where the match is weak. Size values are once, few and many counts, or a class for expanded clones, and some rows have none.

d_gene,abundance,v_gene,j_gene,CDR3aa,CDR3nt
TRBD1,NA,TRBV14,TRBJ2-7,CASSQGTGGGYEQYF,TGTGCCAGCAGCCAAGGGACAGGGGGCGGCTACGAGCAGTACTTC
TRBD1,NA,TRBV12-5,TRBJ2-2,CASGSGQANTGELFF,TGTGCTAGTGGTTCAGGACAGGCGAACACCGGGGAGCTGTTTTTT
TRBD1,once,TRBV24-1,TRBJ2-2,CATSDFGQGSGGELFF,TGTGCCACCAGTGATTTTGGACAGGGGTCGGGCGGGGAGCTGTTTTTT
NA,NA,TRBV19,TRBJ2-7,CASSQLTGTGAYEQYF,TGTGCCAGTAGCCAACTGACCGGGACTGGAGCCTACGAGCAGTACTTC
NA,NA,TRBV24-1,TRBJ1-6,CATSDQANSPLHF,TGTGCCACCAGTGACCAGGCTAATTCACCCCTCCACTTT
NA,NA,TRBV6-5,TRBJ1-2,CASSYSDIYGYTF,TGTGCCAGCAGTTACTCGGACATCTATGGCTACACCTTC
TRBD1,NA,TRBV7-3,TRBJ2-3,CASSPLGQSTDTQYF,TGTGCCAGCAGCCCCCTGGGACAGAGCACAGATACGCAGTATTTT
NA,NA,TRBV5-1,TRBJ2-3,CASSYDGRITDTQYF,TGCGCCAGCAGCTACGATGGGAGAATCACAGATACGCAGTATTTT
NA,NA,TRBV5-6,TRBJ2-3,CASSLPRAPDTQYF,TGTGCCAGCAGCTTGCCCAGGGCCCCAGATACGCAGTATTTT
TRBD2,NA,TRBV5-1,TRBJ2-1,CASSLPGGYNEQFF,TGCGCCAGCAGCTTGCCGGGGGGTTACAATGAGCAGTTCTTC
TRBD2,NA,TRBV19,TRBJ2-7,CASRGGGLSYEQYF,TGTGCCAGTAGAGGCGGGGGGCTGTCGTACGAGCAGTACTTC
TRBD1,once,TRBV11-2,TRBJ1-2,CASSLGGGGKYGYTF,TGTGCCAGCAGCTTAGGCGGAGGGGGCAAGTATGGCTACACCTTC
NA,NA,TRBV7-8,TRBJ1-5,CASSPRGGLSNQPQHF,TGTGCCAGCAGCCCGAGGGGGGGGCTCAGCAATCAGCCCCAGCATTTT
NA,NA,TRBV6-5,TRBJ1-2,CASSTEGTNYGYTF,TGTGCCAGCAGTACAGAGGGAACGAACTATGGCTACACCTTC
NA,NA,TRBV13,TRBJ1-4,CASSPRSAGREKLFF,TGTGCCAGCAGCCCTCGATCCGCAGGGCGAGAAAAACTGTTTTTT
TRBD1,few,TRBV5-1,TRBJ1-1,CASSFAGGAGNTEAFF,TGCGCCAGCAGCTTCGCAGGGGGCGCGGGGAACACTGAAGCTTTCTTT
NA,NA,TRBV18,TRBJ1-5,CASSPQGPHQPQHF,TGTGCCAGCTCACCACAGGGGCCCCATCAGCCCCAGCATTTT
TRBD1,NA,TRBV7-2,TRBJ2-7,CASSVRDRGGEQYF,TGTGCCAGCAGCGTCCGGGACAGGGGCGGCGAGCAGTACTTC
TRBD1,NA,TRBV6-2/TRBV6-3,TRBJ2-7,CASSYSSGGIYFSYEQYF,TGTGCCAGCAGTTACTCCTCAGGGGGCATCTACTTCTCCTACGAGCAGTACTTC
TRBD1,NA,TRBV7-2,TRBJ1-1,CASSPGQFTEAFF,TGTGCCAGCAGTCCGGGACAGTTCACTGAAGCTTTCTTT
NA,NA,TRBV19,TRBJ1-3,CASSIEAGSFSGNTIYF,TGTGCCAGTAGTATAGAAGCGGGGTCCTTCTCTGGAAACACCATATATTTT
NA,NA,TRBV7-8,TRBJ1-1,CASSSKLSAEAFF,TGTGCCAGCAGCTCCAAACTTAGCGCTGAAGCTTTCTTT
NA,NA,TRBV7-8,TRBJ2-5,CASSRTDETQYF,TGTGCCAGCAGCCGGACAGACGAGACCCAGTACTTC
TRBD1,NA,TRBV2,TRBJ1-6,CASSKRQGTGSPLHF,TGTGCCAGCAGTAAGCGACAGGGTACTGGTTCACCCCTCCACTTT
NA,NA,TRBV5-1,TRBJ2-1,CASSELGGGQFF,TGCGCCAGCAGCGAACTGGGGGGAGGGCAGTTCTTC
TRBD2,few,TRBV27,TRBJ2-5,CASSRGGGGIQETQYF,TGTGCCAGCAGTCGGGGGGGCGGGGGGATCCAAGAGACCCAGTACTTC
TRBD1,NA,TRBV6-4,TRBJ2-6,CASTRQGRSGANVLTF,TGTGCCAGCACTAGACAGGGGCGCTCTGGGGCCAACGTCCTGACTTTC
TRBD1,NA,TRBV5-4,TRBJ1-2,CASSTTKQGSYGYTF,TGTGCCAGCAGCACTACGAAACAGGGGTCCTATGGCTACACCTTC
TRBD2,NA,TRBV9,TRBJ2-5,CASSVGVSGGAQYF,TGTGCCAGCAGCGTAGGGGTTAGCGGGGGTGCCCAGTACTTC
NA,NA,TRBV10-3,TRBJ2-7,CAIREAGIPYEQYF,TGTGCCATCAGGGAGGCAGGGATCCCCTACGAGCAGTACTTC
TRBD1,NA,TRBV7-8,TRBJ2-7,CASSLGTGKAYEQYF,TGTGCCAGCAGCTTAGGGACAGGAAAAGCTTACGAGCAGTACTTC
NA,NA,TRBV29-1,TRBJ1-1,CSGSMATEAFF,TGCAGCGGGTCAATGGCGACGGAGGCTTTCTTT
TRBD1,NA,TRBV5-4,TRBJ1-2,CASSLRQGAKGYTF,TGTGCCAGCAGCTTGCGGCAGGGGGCCAAAGGCTACACCTTC
NA,once,TRBV5-1,TRBJ1-1,CASSPAQGNTEAFF,TGCGCCAGCAGCCCCGCCCAGGGGAACACTGAAGCTTTCTTT
NA,NA,TRBV3-1/TRBV3-2,TRBJ2-7,CASSQDPSSYEQYF,TGTGCCAGCAGCCAAGACCCGAGCTCCTACGAGCAGTACTTC
NA,NA,TRBV7-9,TRBJ2-1,CASSLARHSLNEQFF,TGTGCCAGCAGCTTAGCGCGGCACTCGCTCAATGAGCAGTTCTTC
NA,NA,TRBV12-3/TRBV12-4,TRBJ1-1,CASRQGWNTEAFF,TGTGCCAGCAGGCAGGGGTGGAACACTGAAGCTTTCTTT
NA,once,TRBV5-6,TRBJ2-1,CASSLPGQGGNEQFF,TGTGCCAGCAGCCTCCCAGGGCAGGGCGGCAATGAGCAGTTCTTC
NA,few,TRBV5-6,TRBJ2-7,CASSLMRRSYEQYF,TGTGCCAGCAGCTTAATGCGGAGATCCTACGAGCAGTACTTC
TRBD2,few,TRBV7-9,TRBJ2-5,CASSLGLAGVETQYF,TGTGCCAGCAGCCTCGGACTAGCGGGGGTAGAGACCCAGTACTTC
TRBD1,few,TRBV7-8,TRBJ1-1,CASSPNRQGGTEAFF,TGTGCCAGCAGCCCAAACCGACAGGGAGGCACTGAAGCTTTCTTT
NA,NA,TRBV5-1,TRBJ1-1,CASSLGRAGVDTEAFF,TGCGCCAGCAGCTTGGGGCGGGCAGGGGTCGACACTGAAGCTTTCTTT
NA,NA,TRBV6-4,TRBJ2-1,CASSDSRLGEQFF,TGTGCCAGCAGTGACTCGAGACTAGGTGAGCAGTTCTTC
TRBD2,NA,TRBV6-1,TRBJ2-5,CASSERRGGIETQYF,TGTGCCAGCAGTGAACGGCGGGGGGGCATAGAGACCCAGTACTTC
TRBD1,NA,TRBV6-2/TRBV6-3,TRBJ2-4,CASSPTLQGALAKNIQYF,TGTGCCAGCAGCCCGACCCTACAGGGGGCGTTAGCCAAAAACATTCAGTACTTC
NA,NA,TRBV18,TRBJ1-6,CASSPLPLGGGGNNSPLHF,TGTGCCAGCTCACCACTTCCCCTCGGGGGTGGTGGGAATAATTCACCCCTCCACTTT
NA,NA,TRBV5-8,TRBJ1-1,CASTRLGVEAFF,TGTGCCAGCACCCGGTTGGGAGTTGAAGCTTTCTTT
TRBD1,NA,TRBV7-9,TRBJ1-3,CASSSRGKVGNTIYF,TGTGCCAGCAGTTCCAGGGGGAAAGTTGGAAACACCATATATTTT
TRBD2,NA,TRBV7-2,TRBJ2-5,CASILEGAGGGTQYF,TGTGCCAGCATCTTAGAGGGAGCGGGGGGTGGGACCCAGTACTTC
TRBD1,NA,TRBV6-5,TRBJ1-2,CASSLDREDGYTF,TGTGCCAGCAGTCTGGACAGGGAGGATGGCTACACCTTC
TRBD1,once,TRBV6-5,TRBJ1-4,CASRSGQATNEKLFF,TGTGCCAGCAGATCCGGACAGGCAACTAATGAAAAACTGTTTTTT